The 5 T cell receptor beta chains listed next were all sequenced from one sample in a study of T cells in Graves' hyperthyroidism and ophthalmopathy. What was amplified from RNA transcripts were TCR beta CDR3 regions. Using the HTBI primer set, a first-round RT-PCR was run on the TCR CDR3. TCRdb reprocessed the multiplex PCR reads via MiXCR and lists one record per CDR3 protein. Among roughly 640,000 distinct CDR3 sequences listed, 15% to 20% were seen once. The sequenced material came from blood. These receptors all come from a middle-aged woman with Graves' ophthalmopathy.

The chain combines TRBV2 with TRBJ1-2; D uncertain. V shed 8 bases and J shed 8 bases, with 15 bases lying between them. This CDR3 is 12 amino acids long. Germline assignment: CDR1 SNHLY and CDR2 FYNNEI. In DNA, the CDR3 is TGTGCCAGCGGGAGCCGGGGAAAAGGCTACACCTTC. Protein sequence: CASGSRGKGYTF.

This clonotype occurred a few times. This chain uses TRBV29-1 with TRBJ2-3, with no clear D. Germline loops: CDR1 SQVTM, CDR2 ANQGSEA. The V gene lost 7 bases and the J gene lost 2 bases, with 10 bases spanning the gap. CDR3 size: 12 residues. CDR3 protein: CSGAGFTDTQYF. DNA for the CDR3: TGCAGCGGGGCCGGTTTCACAGATACGCAGTATTTT.

Many counts were recorded for this clonotype. The chain links TRBV12-3 or TRBV12-4 to TRBJ2-5; 9 bases line up with TRBD2. There are 16 residues in the CDR3. V trimming: 0 bases; J trimming: 1 base; junction bases outside the gene matches: 3. DNA of the CDR3: TGTGCCAGCAGTTTAGCAGCGGGGGGCGGCCAAGAGACCCAGTACTTC. This gives the protein CASSLAAGGGQETQYF.

The chain's CDR3 is CASSCRQVVDEQFF. CDR3 DNA: TGTGCCAGCAGCTGCCGACAGGTTGTCGATGAGCAGTTCTTC. V is TRBV7-3 and J is TRBJ2-1; D may be TRBD1 (6 bases). Germline V gene lookup returns CDR1 SGHTA and CDR2 FQGTGA. Trimming took 4 bases from V and 8 from J, leaving 15 bases between them. The CDR3 runs 14 residues.

This chain joins TRBV6-5 and TRBJ1-6, with 8 bases fitting TRBD1. The CDR3 consists of 16 residues. Germline loops: CDR1 MNHEY, CDR2 SVGAGI. J gave up 5 bases and V 2 bases, and 5 bases lay outside the gene matches. CDR3 DNA: TGTGCCAGCAGTTACCTCGGACAGGGAGATAATTCACCCCTCCACTTT. Translating gives CASSYLGQGDNSPLHF.